This entry is about one T cell receptor (beta chain). The antigen is unknown. This entry comes from a study of T cell responses to AZD1222 COVID-19 vaccine. Sequenced by immunoSEQ multiplex PCR; TCRdb stores in-frame clones only, minus some. The table shows over 120,000 clones, with approximately 90% occurring only once. The CDR3 length is 16 residues. Germline CDR1 LNHDA, CDR2 SQIVND (reference sequence). Trimming stripped 3 bases from V and 6 bases from J, with 18 bases between. Points from the study as a whole: Spike-specific TCR repertoires showed rising breadth and depth after two AZD1222 doses.

This TCR came from an adult in good health. The material was peripheral blood, obtained on day 0 of AZD1222 vaccination. The chain has TRBV19 and TRBJ1-5; unclear D gene. CDR3 sequence (DNA): TGTGCCAGTAGTATCGTACAGTCTGCATCCACTCAGCCCCAGCATTTT. Protein sequence: CASSIVQSASTQPQHF. The full variable domain, completed using reference TRBV19 and TRBJ1-5, is DGGITQSPKYLFRKEGQNVTLSCEQNLNHDAMYWYRQDPGQGLRLIYYSQIVNDFQKGDIAEGYSVSREKKESFPLTVTSAQKNPTAFYLCASSIVQSASTQPQHFGDGTRLSIL.